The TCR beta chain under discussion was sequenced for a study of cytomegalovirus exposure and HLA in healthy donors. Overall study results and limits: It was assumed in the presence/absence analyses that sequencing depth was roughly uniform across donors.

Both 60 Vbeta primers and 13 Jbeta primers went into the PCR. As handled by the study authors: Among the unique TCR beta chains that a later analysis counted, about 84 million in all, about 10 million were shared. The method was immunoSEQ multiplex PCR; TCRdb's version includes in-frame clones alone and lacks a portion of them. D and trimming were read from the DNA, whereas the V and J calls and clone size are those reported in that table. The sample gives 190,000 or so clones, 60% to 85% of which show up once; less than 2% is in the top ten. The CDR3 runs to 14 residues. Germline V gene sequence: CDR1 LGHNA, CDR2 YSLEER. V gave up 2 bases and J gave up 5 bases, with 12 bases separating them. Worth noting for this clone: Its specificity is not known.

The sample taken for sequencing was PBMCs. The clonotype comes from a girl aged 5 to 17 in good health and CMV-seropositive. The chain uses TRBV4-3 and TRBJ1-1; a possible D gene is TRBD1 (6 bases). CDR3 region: CASSQQVRGTEAFF. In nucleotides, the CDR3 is TGCGCCAGCAGCCAACAGGTCAGGGGAACTGAAGCTTTCTTT.